The sample holds many counts of the clone carrying this T cell receptor (beta chain). Per the germline V gene, CDR1 is SGDLS and CDR2 is YYNGEE. The germline V and J ends were trimmed by 4 bases and 5 bases, with 12 bases remaining between them. The CDR3 spans 13 residues. Using immunoSEQ multiplex PCR, the repertoire was profiled, and TCRdb retains in-frame clones only, with some absent. The repertoire holds approximately 250,000 clones, with roughly four fifths as singletons. This record belongs to a study of blood T cell repertoires in COVID-19. This TCR came from a woman between 45 and 65 years old with acute or convalescent COVID-19. Sequenced: peripheral blood. This chain uses TRBV9 with TRBJ2-5; tentative D call: TRBD2 (5 bases). DNA for the CDR3: TGTGCCAGCAGCCACGGAGGCTCGGAGACCCAGTACTTC. Its translation is CASSHGGSETQYF.